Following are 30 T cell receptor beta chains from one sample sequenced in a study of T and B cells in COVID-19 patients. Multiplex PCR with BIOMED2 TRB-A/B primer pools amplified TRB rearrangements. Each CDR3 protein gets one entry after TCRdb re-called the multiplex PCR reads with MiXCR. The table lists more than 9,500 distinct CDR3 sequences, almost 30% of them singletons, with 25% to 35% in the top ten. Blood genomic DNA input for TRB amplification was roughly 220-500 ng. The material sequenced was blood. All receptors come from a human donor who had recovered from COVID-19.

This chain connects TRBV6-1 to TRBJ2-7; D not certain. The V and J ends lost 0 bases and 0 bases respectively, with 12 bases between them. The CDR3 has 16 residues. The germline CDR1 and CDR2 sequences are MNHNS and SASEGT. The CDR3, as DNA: TGTGCCAGCAGTGAAGCGCTCCGTTTACGCTCCTACGAGCAGTACTTC. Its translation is CASSEALRLRSYEQYF.

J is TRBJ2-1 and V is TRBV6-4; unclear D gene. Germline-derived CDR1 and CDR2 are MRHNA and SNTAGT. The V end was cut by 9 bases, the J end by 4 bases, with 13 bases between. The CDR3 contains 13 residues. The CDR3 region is CASPLNTYNEQFF. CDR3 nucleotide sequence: TGTGCCAGTCCTTTGAATACTTACAATGAGCAGTTCTTC.

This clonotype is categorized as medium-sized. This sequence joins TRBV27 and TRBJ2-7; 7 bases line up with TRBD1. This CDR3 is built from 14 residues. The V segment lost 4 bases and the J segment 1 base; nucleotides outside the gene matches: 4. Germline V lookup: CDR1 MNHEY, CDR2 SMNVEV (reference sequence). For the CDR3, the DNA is TGTGCCAGCAGTTCAAAGGGACAGTCCTACGAGCAGTACTTC. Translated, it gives CASSSKGQSYEQYF.

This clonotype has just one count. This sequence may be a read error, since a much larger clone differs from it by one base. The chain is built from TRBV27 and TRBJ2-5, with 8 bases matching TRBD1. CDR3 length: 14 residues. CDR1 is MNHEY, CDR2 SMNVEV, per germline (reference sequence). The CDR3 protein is CASSSLQGEETQHF. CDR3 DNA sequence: TGTGCCAGCAGTTCCTTACAGGGGGAAGAGACCCAGCACTTC.

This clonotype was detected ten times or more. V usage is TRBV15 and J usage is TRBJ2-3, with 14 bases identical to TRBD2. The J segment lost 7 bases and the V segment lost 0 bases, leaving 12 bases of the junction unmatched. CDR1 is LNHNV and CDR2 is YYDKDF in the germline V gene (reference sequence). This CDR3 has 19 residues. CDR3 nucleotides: TGTGCCACCAGCAGAGATTCCGCCCGACTAGCGGGAGGGCTGAATACGCAGTATTTT. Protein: CATSRDSARLAGGLNTQYF.

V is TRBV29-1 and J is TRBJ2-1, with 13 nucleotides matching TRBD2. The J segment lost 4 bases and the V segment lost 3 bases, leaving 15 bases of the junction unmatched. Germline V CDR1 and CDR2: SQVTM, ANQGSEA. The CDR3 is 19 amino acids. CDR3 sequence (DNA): TGCAGCGTTGATGGAGTACTAGCGGGAGGGCCTCGGACGTACAATGAGCAGTTCTTC. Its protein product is CSVDGVLAGGPRTYNEQFF.

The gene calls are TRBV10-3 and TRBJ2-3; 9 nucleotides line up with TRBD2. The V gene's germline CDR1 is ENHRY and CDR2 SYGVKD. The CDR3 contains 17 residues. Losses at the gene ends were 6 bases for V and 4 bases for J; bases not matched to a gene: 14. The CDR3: CAISGGSAGGVADTQYF. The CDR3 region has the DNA TGTGCCATCAGCGGAGGATCAGCGGGAGGAGTCGCAGATACGCAGTATTTT.

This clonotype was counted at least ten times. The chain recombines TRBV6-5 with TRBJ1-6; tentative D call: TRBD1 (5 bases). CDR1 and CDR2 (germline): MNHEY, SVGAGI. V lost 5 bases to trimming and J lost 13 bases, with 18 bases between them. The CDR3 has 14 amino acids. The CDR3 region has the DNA TGTGCCAGCAGTGGACCACGGGGCAGCGCGCCCCTCCACTTT. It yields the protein CASSGPRGSAPLHF.

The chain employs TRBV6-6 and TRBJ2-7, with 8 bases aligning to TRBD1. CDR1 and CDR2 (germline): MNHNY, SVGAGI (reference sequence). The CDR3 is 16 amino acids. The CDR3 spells CAISGPGQGKGNEQYV. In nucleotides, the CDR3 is TGTGCCATCAGTGGTCCCGGACAGGGAAAGGGGAATGAGCAGTACGTC.

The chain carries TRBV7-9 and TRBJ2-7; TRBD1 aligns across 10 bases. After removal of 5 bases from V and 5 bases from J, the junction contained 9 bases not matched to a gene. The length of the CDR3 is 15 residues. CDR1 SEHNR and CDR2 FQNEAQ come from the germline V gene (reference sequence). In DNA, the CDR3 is TGTGCCAGCAGCCATAGCGGGACAGGGGCTCACGAGCAGTACGTC. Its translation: CASSHSGTGAHEQYV.

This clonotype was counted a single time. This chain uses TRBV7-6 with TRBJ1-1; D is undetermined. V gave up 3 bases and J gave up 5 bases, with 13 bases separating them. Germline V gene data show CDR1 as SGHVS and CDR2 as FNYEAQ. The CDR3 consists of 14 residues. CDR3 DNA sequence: TGTGCCAGCAGCTTTGGGTTAGGTGGAACTGAAGCTTTCTTT. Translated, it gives CASSFGLGGTEAFF.

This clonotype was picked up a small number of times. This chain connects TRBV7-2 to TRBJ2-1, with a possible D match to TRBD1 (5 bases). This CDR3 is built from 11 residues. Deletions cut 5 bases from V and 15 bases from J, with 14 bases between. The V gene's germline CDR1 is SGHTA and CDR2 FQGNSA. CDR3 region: CASSGARESFF. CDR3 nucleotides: TGTGCCAGCAGCGGGGCCAGAGAATCGTTCTTC. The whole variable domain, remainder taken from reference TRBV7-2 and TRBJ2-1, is GAGVSQSPSNKVTEKGKDVELRCDPISGHTALYWYRQSLGQGLEFLIYFQGNSAPDKSGLPSDRFSAERTGGSVSTLTIQRTQQEDSAVYLCASSGARESFFGPGTRLTVL.

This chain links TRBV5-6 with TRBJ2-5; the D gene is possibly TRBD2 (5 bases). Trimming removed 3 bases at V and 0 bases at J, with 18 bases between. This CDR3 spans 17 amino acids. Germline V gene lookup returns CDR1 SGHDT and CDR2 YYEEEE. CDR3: CASSSSRRNSYQETQYF. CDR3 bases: TGTGCCAGCAGCTCTTCCCGGAGGAACTCGTACCAAGAGACCCAGTACTTC.

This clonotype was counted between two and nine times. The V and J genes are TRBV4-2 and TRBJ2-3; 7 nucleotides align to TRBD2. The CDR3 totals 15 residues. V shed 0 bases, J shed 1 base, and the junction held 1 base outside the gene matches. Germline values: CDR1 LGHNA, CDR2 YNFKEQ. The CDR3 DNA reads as TGTGCCAGCAGCCAAGACACTAGCGGCACAGATACGCAGTATTTT. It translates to CASSQDTSGTDTQYF.

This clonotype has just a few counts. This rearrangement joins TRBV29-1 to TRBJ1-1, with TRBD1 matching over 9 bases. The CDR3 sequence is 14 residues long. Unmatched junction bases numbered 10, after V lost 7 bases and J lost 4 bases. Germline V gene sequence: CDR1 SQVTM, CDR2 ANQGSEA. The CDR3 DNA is TGCAGCGGACTTTACAGGGGGCTGACCACTGAAGCTTTCTTT. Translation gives CSGLYRGLTTEAFF.

The DNA of the CDR3 is TGTGCCAGCAGTTACAACCCAGCGTACAATGAGCAGTTCTTC. Its protein product is CASSYNPAYNEQFF. The chain carries TRBV6-5 and TRBJ2-1; unclear D gene. The ends were cut back, 2 bases at V and 4 bases at J, with 9 bases in the middle. CDR1 is MNHEY, CDR2 SVGAGI, per germline. CDR3 size: 14 residues.

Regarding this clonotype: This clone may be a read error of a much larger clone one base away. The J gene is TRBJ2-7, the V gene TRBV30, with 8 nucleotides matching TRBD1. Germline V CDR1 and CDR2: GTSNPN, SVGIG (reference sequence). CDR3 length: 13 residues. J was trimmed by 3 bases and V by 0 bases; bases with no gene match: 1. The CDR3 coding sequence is TGTGCCTGGAGTGTGGGACAGGACTACGAGCAGTACTTC. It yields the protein CAWSVGQDYEQYF.

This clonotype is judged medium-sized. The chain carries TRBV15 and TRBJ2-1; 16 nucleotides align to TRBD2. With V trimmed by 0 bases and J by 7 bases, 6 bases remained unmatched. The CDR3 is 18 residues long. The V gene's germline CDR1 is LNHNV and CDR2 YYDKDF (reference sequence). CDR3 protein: CATSRDRGTSGRGNEQFF. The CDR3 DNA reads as TGTGCCACCAGCAGAGATCGGGGGACTAGCGGGAGGGGGAATGAGCAGTTCTTC.

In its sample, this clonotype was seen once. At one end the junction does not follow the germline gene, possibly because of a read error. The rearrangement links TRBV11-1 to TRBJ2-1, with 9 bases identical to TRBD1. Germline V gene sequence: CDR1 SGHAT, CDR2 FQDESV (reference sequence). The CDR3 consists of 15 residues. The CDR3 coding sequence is TGCGCCAGCAGCCTCGGGACAGGGAAGGGGAATGAGCAGTTCTTC. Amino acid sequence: CASSLGTGKGNEQFF. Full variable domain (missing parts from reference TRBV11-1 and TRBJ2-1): EAEVAQSPRYKITEKSQAVAFWCDPISGHATLYWYRQILGQGPELLVQFQDESVVDDSQLPKDRFSAERLKGVDSTLKIQPAELGDSAMYLCASSLGTGKGNEQFFGPGTRLTVL.

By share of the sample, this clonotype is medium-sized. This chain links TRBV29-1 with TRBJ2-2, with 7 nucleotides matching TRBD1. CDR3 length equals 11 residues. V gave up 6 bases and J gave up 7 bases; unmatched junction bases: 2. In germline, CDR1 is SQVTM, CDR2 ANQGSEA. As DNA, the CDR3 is TGCAGCGTCGGACAGGTCGGGGAGCTGTTTTTT. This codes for CSVGQVGELFF.

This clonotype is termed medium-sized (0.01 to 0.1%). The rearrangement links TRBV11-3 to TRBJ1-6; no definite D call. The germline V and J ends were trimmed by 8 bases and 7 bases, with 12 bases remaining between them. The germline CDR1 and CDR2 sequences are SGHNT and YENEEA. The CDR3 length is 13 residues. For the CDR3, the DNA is TGTGCCAGCGCAGCGTTTGTAAATTCACCCCTCCACTTT. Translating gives CASAAFVNSPLHF.

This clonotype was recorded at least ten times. Here the CDR3 reads CASNGLAGENFGKNIQYF. As DNA, the CDR3 is TGTGCCAGCAACGGACTAGCGGGAGAGAATTTTGGCAAAAACATTCAGTACTTC. The chain combines TRBV6-2 or TRBV6-3 with TRBJ2-4; 13 bases agree with TRBD2. The CDR3 runs 18 residues. Per germline, CDR1 MNHEY and CDR2 SVGEGT. V lost 7 bases, J lost 3 bases, and 12 bases stayed unmatched.

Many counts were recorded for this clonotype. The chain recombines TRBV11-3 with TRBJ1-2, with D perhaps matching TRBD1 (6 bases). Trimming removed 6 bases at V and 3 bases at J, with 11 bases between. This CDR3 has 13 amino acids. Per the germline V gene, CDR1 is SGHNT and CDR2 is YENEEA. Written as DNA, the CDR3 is TGTGCCAGCAGTTACAGGGAGGACTATGGCTACACCTTC. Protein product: CASSYREDYGYTF.

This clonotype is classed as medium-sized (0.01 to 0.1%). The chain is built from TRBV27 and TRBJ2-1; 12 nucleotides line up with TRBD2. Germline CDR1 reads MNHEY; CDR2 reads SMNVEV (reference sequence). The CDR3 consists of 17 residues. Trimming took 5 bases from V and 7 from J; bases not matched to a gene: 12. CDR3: CASSDPRTSGNGNEQFF. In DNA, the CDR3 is TGTGCCAGCAGTGACCCTCGGACTAGCGGGAACGGGAATGAGCAGTTCTTC.

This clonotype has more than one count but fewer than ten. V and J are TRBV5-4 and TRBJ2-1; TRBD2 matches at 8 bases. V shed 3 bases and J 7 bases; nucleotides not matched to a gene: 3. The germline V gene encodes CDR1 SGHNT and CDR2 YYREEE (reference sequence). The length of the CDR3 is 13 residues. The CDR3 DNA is TGTGCCAGCAGCTGGCGGGGGGTTAATGAGCAGTTCTTC. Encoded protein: CASSWRGVNEQFF.

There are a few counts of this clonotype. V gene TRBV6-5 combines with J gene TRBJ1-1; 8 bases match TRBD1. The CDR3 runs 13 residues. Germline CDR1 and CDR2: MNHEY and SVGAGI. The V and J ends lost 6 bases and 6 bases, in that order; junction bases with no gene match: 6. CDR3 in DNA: TGTGCCAGCAGCCGGACAGGGAGCCCTGAAGCTTTCTTT. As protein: CASSRTGSPEAFF.

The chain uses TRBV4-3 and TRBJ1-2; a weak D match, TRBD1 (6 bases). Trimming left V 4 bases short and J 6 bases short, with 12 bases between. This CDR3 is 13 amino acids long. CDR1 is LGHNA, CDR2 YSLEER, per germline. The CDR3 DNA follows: TGCGCCAGCAGCCCGCTTAGGGGGAATGGCTACACCTTC. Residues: CASSPLRGNGYTF.

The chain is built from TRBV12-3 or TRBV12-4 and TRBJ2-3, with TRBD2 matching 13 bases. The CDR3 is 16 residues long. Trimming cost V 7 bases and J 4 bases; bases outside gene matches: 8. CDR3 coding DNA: TGTGCCAGCACTCCACTAGCGGGAGGGCCGGCAGATACGCAGTATTTT. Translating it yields CASTPLAGGPADTQYF.

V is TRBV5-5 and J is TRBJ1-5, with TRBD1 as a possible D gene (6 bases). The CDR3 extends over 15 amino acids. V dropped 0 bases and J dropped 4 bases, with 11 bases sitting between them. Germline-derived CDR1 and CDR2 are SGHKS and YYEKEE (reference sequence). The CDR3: CASSLGTVWNQPQHF. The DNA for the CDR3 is TGTGCCAGCAGCTTGGGGACAGTATGGAATCAGCCCCAGCATTTT.

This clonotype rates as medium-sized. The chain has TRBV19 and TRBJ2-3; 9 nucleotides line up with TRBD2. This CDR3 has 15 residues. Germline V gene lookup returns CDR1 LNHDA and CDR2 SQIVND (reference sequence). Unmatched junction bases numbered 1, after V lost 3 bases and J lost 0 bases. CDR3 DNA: TGTGCCAGTAGTATGACTAGCGGAAGCACAGATACGCAGTATTTT. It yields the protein CASSMTSGSTDTQYF. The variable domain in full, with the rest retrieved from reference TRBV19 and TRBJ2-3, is DGGITQSPKYLFRKEGQNVTLSCEQNLNHDAMYWYRQDPGQGLRLIYYSQIVNDFQKGDIAEGYSVSREKKESFPLTVTSAQKNPTAFYLCASSMTSGSTDTQYFGPGTRLTVL.